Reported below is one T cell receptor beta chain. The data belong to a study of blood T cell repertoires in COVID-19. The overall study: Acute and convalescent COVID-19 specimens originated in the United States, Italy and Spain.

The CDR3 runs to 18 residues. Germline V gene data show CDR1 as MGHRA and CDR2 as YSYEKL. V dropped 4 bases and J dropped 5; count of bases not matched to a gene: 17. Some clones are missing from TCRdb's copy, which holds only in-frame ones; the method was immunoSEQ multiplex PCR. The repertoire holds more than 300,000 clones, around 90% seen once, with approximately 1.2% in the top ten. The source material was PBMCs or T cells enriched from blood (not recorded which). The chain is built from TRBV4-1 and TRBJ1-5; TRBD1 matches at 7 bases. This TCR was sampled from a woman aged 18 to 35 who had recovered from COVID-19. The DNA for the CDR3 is TGCGCCAGCAGCCCCTCGCCTGGACAGAAAGGGGGCGATCAGCCCCAGCATTTT. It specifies CASSPSPGQKGGDQPQHF.